A single sample is the source of the 22 T cell receptor beta chains below, sequenced in a study of blood T cell repertoires in COVID-19. The data were produced by immunoSEQ multiplex PCR, yet TCRdb's version contains in-frame clones alone and is incomplete. Counted here are approximately 170,000 clones, 70% to 90% occurring once; the ten biggest clones make up under 0.85%. Material: PBMCs or T cells enriched from blood (not recorded which). The origin of the receptors is a woman aged 18-29 years who had recovered from COVID-19.

This rearrangement joins TRBV24-1 to TRBJ2-7; TRBD2 agrees at 8 bases. CDR3 length equals 15 residues. Germline assignment: CDR1 KGHDR and CDR2 SFDVKD. Trimming cost V 8 bases and J 4 bases; bases outside gene matches: 12. The CDR3 protein is CATIIFSGSRYEQYF. The CDR3, as DNA: TGTGCCACCATAATCTTCAGCGGGAGTCGATACGAGCAGTACTTC.

V usage is TRBV2 and J usage is TRBJ1-1; unclear D gene. Per the germline V gene, CDR1 is SNHLY and CDR2 is FYNNEI. This CDR3 is 12 amino acids long. V lost 3 bases and J lost 4, with 6 bases in between. The CDR3 region is CASSEESTEAFF. In DNA form, the CDR3 reads TGTGCCAGCAGTGAGGAGAGCACTGAAGCTTTCTTT.

The chain couples TRBV7-2 to TRBJ1-2, with 7 bases identical to TRBD1. Trimming removed 4 bases from V and 5 bases from J; junction bases left unmatched: 4. Per germline, CDR1 SGHTA and CDR2 FQGNSA. This CDR3 has 13 residues. The CDR3 DNA reads TGTGCCAGCAGCTCGACAGGGAGGTATGGCTACACCTTC. Amino acids: CASSSTGRYGYTF.

This clone has only one observation. This chain joins TRBV6-2 or TRBV6-3 and TRBJ1-5, with TRBD1 matching over 7 bases. The CDR3 runs 15 residues. Germline loops: CDR1 MNHEY, CDR2 SVGEGT. With 2 bases clipped from V and 2 bases from J, the junction kept 3 bases outside the gene matches. CDR3 residues: CASSYGGGGNQPQHF. The CDR3 region has the DNA TGTGCCAGCAGTTACGGAGGGGGCGGCAATCAGCCCCAGCATTTT.

This clone is a singleton in its sample. The chain combines TRBV7-2 with TRBJ2-1; tentatively, D is TRBD2 (5 bases). The CDR3 has 11 amino acids. The germline V gene encodes CDR1 SGHTA and CDR2 FQGNSA. Trimming pared 4 bases from V and 11 bases from J, leaving 9 bases between. CDR3 amino acids: CASSSLDKQFF. For the CDR3, the DNA is TGTGCCAGCAGCTCACTAGACAAGCAGTTCTTC. The full variable domain, its missing parts supplied by reference TRBV7-2 and TRBJ2-1, is GAGVSQSPSNKVTEKGKDVELRCDPISGHTALYWYRQSLGQGLEFLIYFQGNSAPDKSGLPSDRFSAERTGGSVSTLTIQRTQQEDSAVYLCASSSLDKQFFGPGTRLTVL.

The chain uses TRBV2 and TRBJ2-3; 13 bases fit TRBD2. Per the germline V gene, CDR1 is SNHLY and CDR2 is FYNNEI. With V trimmed by 7 bases and J by 1 base, 11 bases remained unmatched. The CDR3 sequence is 18 residues long. The CDR3 reads CASTGLAGAGRGTDTQYF. In nucleotides, the CDR3 is TGTGCCAGCACCGGACTAGCGGGAGCCGGCAGAGGCACAGATACGCAGTATTTT.

The V call is TRBV27, the J call TRBJ1-2, with D maybe TRBD1 (5 bases). The CDR3 is made up of 13 amino acids. Germline assignment: CDR1 MNHEY and CDR2 SMNVEV (reference sequence). V dropped 6 bases and J dropped 4 bases, with 12 bases sitting between them. The DNA of the CDR3 is TGTGCCAGCAGCGCCAGGGTTGGCTATGGCTACACCTTC. Protein sequence: CASSARVGYGYTF.

The chain links TRBV6-5 to TRBJ2-1; maybe TRBD2 (5 bases). This CDR3 comprises 15 residues. Trimming stripped 6 bases from V and 0 bases from J, with 12 bases between. Germline V gene lookup returns CDR1 MNHEY and CDR2 SVGAGI. The CDR3 reads CASSQRGLSYNEQFF. DNA for the CDR3: TGTGCCAGCAGCCAACGCGGACTCTCCTACAATGAGCAGTTCTTC.

This clone was seen only once. This rearrangement joins TRBV7-6 to TRBJ1-1; D is uncertain. CDR3 length: 13 residues. In germline, CDR1 is SGHVS, CDR2 FNYEAQ. The V gene lost 2 bases and the J gene lost 5 bases, with 9 bases spanning the gap. Written as DNA, the CDR3 is TGTGCCAGCAGCTTATTCTTTAATACTGAAGCTTTCTTT. Its translation: CASSLFFNTEAFF.

The gene calls are TRBV29-1 and TRBJ2-5; TRBD2 aligns across 9 bases. Germline CDR1 reads SQVTM; CDR2 reads ANQGSEA. This CDR3 is 15 amino acids long. V shed 0 bases, J shed 2 bases, and the junction held 4 bases outside the gene matches. The CDR3 region is CSVEDPSGGQETQYF. The DNA for the CDR3 is TGCAGCGTTGAAGATCCCAGCGGGGGGCAAGAGACCCAGTACTTC. The full variable domain, rest sourced from reference TRBV29-1 and TRBJ2-5, is SAVISQKPSRDICQRGTSLTIQCQVDSQVTMMFWYRQQPGQSLTLIATANQGSEATYESGFVIDKFPISRPNLTFSTLTVSNMSPEDSSIYLCSVEDPSGGQETQYFGPGTRLLVL.

V usage is TRBV24-1 and J usage is TRBJ2-7; 13 nucleotides line up with TRBD2. J gave up 0 bases and V 2 bases, and 9 bases lay outside the gene matches. Germline V gives CDR1 KGHDR, CDR2 SFDVKD. This CDR3 region has 19 residues. CDR3 in DNA: TGTGCCACCAGTGATTCCCGACTAGCGGGAGGCCCAAGCTCCTACGAGCAGTACTTC. Protein: CATSDSRLAGGPSSYEQYF.

The V gene is TRBV30, the J gene TRBJ2-4; TRBD2 might be the D (6 bases). V lost 8 bases, J lost 8 bases, and 22 bases lay in between. The CDR3 extends over 14 amino acids. CDR1 is GTSNPN, CDR2 SVGIG, per germline (reference sequence). CDR3 residues: CAHSPGGWGDIQYF. The CDR3 coding sequence is TGTGCCCACTCCCCTGGAGGGTGGGGAGACATTCAGTACTTC. Full variable domain (missing parts from reference TRBV30 and TRBJ2-4): SQTIHQWPATLVQPVGSPLSLECTVEGTSNPNLYWYRQAAGRGLQLLFYSVGIGQISSEVPQNLSASRPQDRQFILSSKKLLLSDSGFYLCAHSPGGWGDIQYFGAGTRLSVL.

This clone showed up just a few times. This chain connects TRBV4-1 to TRBJ2-7; D unclear. Germline V gene lookup returns CDR1 MGHRA and CDR2 YSYEKL. With 4 bases removed from V and 4 bases from J, the gap between germline ends came to 20 bases. The CDR3 sequence is 16 residues long. In DNA, the CDR3 is TGCGCCAGCAGCCCGGGTCCCGGCTTACACGGGTACGAGCAGTACTTC. It codes for CASSPGPGLHGYEQYF.

The V call is TRBV19, the J call TRBJ2-2; D perhaps matches TRBD1 (5 bases). CDR1 and CDR2 from the germline V gene are LNHDA and SQIVND (reference sequence). The V gene lost 4 bases and the J gene lost 0 bases, with 12 bases spanning the gap. The CDR3 covers 16 residues. CDR3 coding DNA: TGTGCCAGTAGTACAATCCAGGGTGCGAACACCGGGGAGCTGTTTTTT. Translation: CASSTIQGANTGELFF. Filled out from reference TRBV19 and TRBJ2-2, the complete variable domain reads DGGITQSPKYLFRKEGQNVTLSCEQNLNHDAMYWYRQDPGQGLRLIYYSQIVNDFQKGDIAEGYSVSREKKESFPLTVTSAQKNPTAFYLCASSTIQGANTGELFFGEGSRLTVL.

CDR3 DNA: TGTGCCTGGAGTTCGAGGGACTATTCCTACGAGCAGTACTTC. It is translated as CAWSSRDYSYEQYF. V usage is TRBV30 and J usage is TRBJ2-7; TRBD2 aligns across 7 bases. The CDR3 is 14 amino acids. J was trimmed by 1 base and V by 2 bases; bases with no gene match: 5. Germline-derived CDR1 and CDR2 are GTSNPN and SVGIG (reference sequence).

This chain links TRBV7-9 with TRBJ2-7; 9 nucleotides align to TRBD2. The CDR3 totals 17 residues. Germline V gives CDR1 SEHNR, CDR2 FQNEAQ (reference sequence). Germline trimming cut 1 base from V and 3 bases from J; bases unmatched to any gene: 10. CDR3 amino acids: CASSLGGTSPWGYEQYF. The CDR3 DNA reads as TGTGCCAGCAGCTTAGGGGGGACTAGCCCATGGGGCTACGAGCAGTACTTC.

The chain recombines TRBV19 with TRBJ2-1; 11 nucleotides agree with TRBD2. Looked up from germline, CDR1 is LNHDA and CDR2 is SQIVND (reference sequence). The CDR3 length is 19 residues. V gave up 2 bases and J gave up 4 bases; unmatched junction bases: 13. The CDR3 DNA sequence: TGTGCCAGTAGTATATGCCAACTAGCGGGAGTTCGGTGTTACAATGAGCAGTTCTTC. As protein: CASSICQLAGVRCYNEQFF. Full variable domain (remainder filled in from reference TRBV19 and TRBJ2-1): DGGITQSPKYLFRKEGQNVTLSCEQNLNHDAMYWYRQDPGQGLRLIYYSQIVNDFQKGDIAEGYSVSREKKESFPLTVTSAQKNPTAFYLCASSICQLAGVRCYNEQFFGPGTRLTVL.

This sequence joins TRBV5-6 and TRBJ2-5; 8 nucleotides line up with TRBD1. CDR3 length equals 15 residues. V lost 4 bases, J lost 1 base, and 6 bases stayed unmatched. CDR1 is SGHDT and CDR2 is YYEEEE in the germline V gene. The CDR3 region is CASSANRGIQETQYF. CDR3 DNA: TGTGCCAGCAGCGCAAACAGGGGGATCCAAGAGACCCAGTACTTC.

This chain joins TRBV28 and TRBJ1-6, with D possibly TRBD1 on 5 matching bases. The V gene lost 6 bases and the J gene lost 0 bases, with 9 bases spanning the gap. The germline V gene encodes CDR1 MDHEN and CDR2 SYDVKM. This CDR3 comprises 15 residues. CDR3 amino acids: CASSHRISYNSPLHF. The CDR3 region has the DNA TGTGCCAGCAGCCACAGGATCTCCTATAATTCACCCCTCCACTTT.

The chain is built from TRBV5-1 and TRBJ2-1, with TRBD2 identical over 9 bases. The CDR3 has 17 amino acids. The ends lost 0 bases at V and 3 bases at J; junction bases unmatched: 7. Per the germline V gene, CDR1 is SGHRS and CDR2 is YFSETQ. CDR3 nucleotides: TGCGCCAGCAGCTTGGCGGTAGGACTAGCGAGCTACAATGAGCAGTTCTTC. Protein: CASSLAVGLASYNEQFF.

The chain has TRBV7-2 and TRBJ1-5, with TRBD1 as a possible D gene (6 bases). CDR1 and CDR2 from the germline V gene are SGHTA and FQGNSA. The CDR3 extends over 14 amino acids. V was cut by 3 bases and J by 6 bases, with 12 bases left in between. The CDR3 here is CASSFQETGQPQHF. The CDR3 DNA is TGTGCCAGCAGCTTTCAAGAGACAGGTCAGCCCCAGCATTTT. Complete variable domain (other parts from reference TRBV7-2 and TRBJ1-5): GAGVSQSPSNKVTEKGKDVELRCDPISGHTALYWYRQSLGQGLEFLIYFQGNSAPDKSGLPSDRFSAERTGGSVSTLTIQRTQQEDSAVYLCASSFQETGQPQHFGDGTRLSIL.

The rearrangement uses TRBV5-8 and TRBJ1-5; 8 bases line up with TRBD1. After removal of 6 bases from V and 4 bases from J, the junction contained 9 bases not matched to a gene. The CDR3 runs to 15 residues. Germline V gives CDR1 SGHTS, CDR2 YDEGEE. The chain's CDR3 is CASIKRGQANQPQHF. CDR3 nucleotide sequence: TGTGCCAGCATCAAGAGGGGACAGGCGAATCAGCCCCAGCATTTT.